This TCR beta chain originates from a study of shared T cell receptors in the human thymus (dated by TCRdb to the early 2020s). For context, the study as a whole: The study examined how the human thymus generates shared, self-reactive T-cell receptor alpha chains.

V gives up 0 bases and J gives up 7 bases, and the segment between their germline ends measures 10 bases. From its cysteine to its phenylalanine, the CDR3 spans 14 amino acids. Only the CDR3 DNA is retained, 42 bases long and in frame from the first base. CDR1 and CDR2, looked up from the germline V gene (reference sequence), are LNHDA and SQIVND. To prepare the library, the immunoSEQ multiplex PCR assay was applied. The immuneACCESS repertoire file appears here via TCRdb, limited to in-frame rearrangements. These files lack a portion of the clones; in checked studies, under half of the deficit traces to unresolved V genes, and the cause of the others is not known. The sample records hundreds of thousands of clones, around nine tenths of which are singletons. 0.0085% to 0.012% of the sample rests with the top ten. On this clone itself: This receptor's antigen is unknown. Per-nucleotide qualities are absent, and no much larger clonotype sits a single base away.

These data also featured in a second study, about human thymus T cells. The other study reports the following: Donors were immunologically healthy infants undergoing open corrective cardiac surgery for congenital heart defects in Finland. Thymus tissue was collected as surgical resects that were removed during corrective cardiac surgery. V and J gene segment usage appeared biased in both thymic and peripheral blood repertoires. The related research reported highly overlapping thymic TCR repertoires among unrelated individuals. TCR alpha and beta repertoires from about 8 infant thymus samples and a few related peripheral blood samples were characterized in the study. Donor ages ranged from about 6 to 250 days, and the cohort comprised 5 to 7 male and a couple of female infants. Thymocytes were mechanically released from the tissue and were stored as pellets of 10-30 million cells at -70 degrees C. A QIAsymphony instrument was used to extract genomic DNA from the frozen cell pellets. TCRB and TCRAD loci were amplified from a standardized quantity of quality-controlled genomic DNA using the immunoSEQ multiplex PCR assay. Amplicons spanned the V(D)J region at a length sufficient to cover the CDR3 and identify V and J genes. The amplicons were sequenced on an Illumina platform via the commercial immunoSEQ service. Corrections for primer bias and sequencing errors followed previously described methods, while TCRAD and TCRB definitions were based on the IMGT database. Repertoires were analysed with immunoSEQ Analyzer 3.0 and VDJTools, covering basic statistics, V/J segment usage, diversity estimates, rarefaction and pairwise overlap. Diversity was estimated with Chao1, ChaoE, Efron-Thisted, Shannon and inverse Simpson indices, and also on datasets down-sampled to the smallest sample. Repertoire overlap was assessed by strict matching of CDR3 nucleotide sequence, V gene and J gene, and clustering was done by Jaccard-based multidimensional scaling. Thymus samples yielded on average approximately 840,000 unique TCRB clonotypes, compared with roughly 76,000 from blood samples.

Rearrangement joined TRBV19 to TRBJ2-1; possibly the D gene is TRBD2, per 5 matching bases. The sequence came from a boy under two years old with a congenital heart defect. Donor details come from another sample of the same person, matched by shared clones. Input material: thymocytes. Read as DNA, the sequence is TGTGCCAGTAGTATAGACGAGGGAGAGAATGAGCAGTTCTTC. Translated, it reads CASSIDEGENEQFF.